These T cell receptor beta chains were read from a single sample in a study of blood T cell repertoires in COVID-19. Sequencing was performed with immunoSEQ multiplex PCR; in TCRdb, only in-frame clones are kept and a portion is missing. The sample holds about 310,000 clones, 87% seen once. Sequencing used peripheral blood. These receptors all come from a man aged 50 to 60 with active or convalescent COVID-19. Each CDR3 is given with its conserved first and last residue. A D gene is named only where the DNA matches it firmly. Expanded clones are given a class, and other clones once, few, many or no size at all.

size,V,D,J,DNA,CDR3
few,TRBV5-5,TRBD1,TRBJ1-2,TGTGCCAGCAGCTTGGAGGGGGCGTTTACTGGCTACACCTTC,CASSLEGAFTGYTF
NA,TRBV6-1,NA,TRBJ1-1,TGTGCCAGCAGTGCTCGCAGTGTTCGTGATGGCACTGAAGCTTTCTTT,CASSARSVRDGTEAFF
NA,TRBV24-1,NA,TRBJ2-3,TGTGCCACTGATACAGGGTACACAGATACGCAGTATTTT,CATDTGYTDTQYF
NA,TRBV30,NA,TRBJ2-7,TGTGCCTGGAGTGGACAGTTCTACGAGCAGTACTTC,CAWSGQFYEQYF
NA,TRBV5-1,NA,TRBJ1-2,TGCGCCAGCAGCTTGGCCCAGGGCGCGAGCTATGGCTACACCTTC,CASSLAQGASYGYTF
NA,TRBV19,NA,TRBJ1-6,TGTGCCAGTAGAGGACAGTATAATTCACCCCTCCACTTT,CASRGQYNSPLHF
few,TRBV24-1,NA,TRBJ2-5,TGTGCCACCAGTGAGGCGGGGTCCCAAGAGACCCAGTACTTC,CATSEAGSQETQYF
NA,TRBV5-1,NA,TRBJ1-5,TGCGCCAGCAGCTTGGGTCCCGGGAGCAATCAGCCCCAGCATTTT,CASSLGPGSNQPQHF
NA,TRBV10-1,NA,TRBJ2-7,TGCGCCAGCAGTGAGTCGATGAGAAACGAGCAGTACTTC,CASSESMRNEQYF
NA,TRBV3-1/TRBV3-2,TRBD1,TRBJ2-3,TGTGCCAGCAGCCAATCGCACGGAAACAGGGGCCCAGATACGCAGTATTTT,CASSQSHGNRGPDTQYF
NA,TRBV28,TRBD1,TRBJ1-4,TGTGCCAGCAGTCCCCACGGGACAGGTATGGGAAAACTGTTTTTT,CASSPHGTGMGKLFF
NA,TRBV4-2,NA,TRBJ1-3,TGTGCCAGCAGCAGGCTAGGGGGCTCTGGAAACACCATATATTTT,CASSRLGGSGNTIYF
NA,TRBV3-1/TRBV3-2,TRBD2,TRBJ2-7,TGTGCCAGCAGCCGCCCGGGACTAGCGAGCGAGCAGTACTTC,CASSRPGLASEQYF
NA,TRBV9,TRBD1,TRBJ2-3,TGTGCCAGCAGCGTAGGGGGGACAGTGACAGATACGCAGTATTTT,CASSVGGTVTDTQYF
NA,TRBV2,NA,TRBJ1-1,TGTGCCAGCAGTCTCCGGGGGGCCACTGAAGCTTTCTTT,CASSLRGATEAFF
NA,TRBV2,TRBD1,TRBJ1-2,TGTGCCAGCAGTCCACAGGGGGCCTATGGCTACACCTTC,CASSPQGAYGYTF
NA,TRBV18,TRBD1,TRBJ1-1,TGTGCCAGCTCAGATGGGACAGGACCCGAAAGCATCGCTTTCTTT,CASSDGTGPESIAFF
NA,TRBV2,TRBD1,TRBJ1-4,TGTGCCAGCAAGGACAGGGTGTGGGAAAAACTGTTTTTT,CASKDRVWEKLFF
NA,TRBV7-6,NA,TRBJ2-3,TGTGCCAGCAGCTTAGATCTCACAGATACGCAGTATTTT,CASSLDLTDTQYF
NA,TRBV3-1/TRBV3-2,NA,TRBJ2-1,TGTGCCAGCAGCCAAGCAGAGAAAATGAGAGGGTTCTTC,CASSQAEKMRGFF
NA,TRBV6-5,NA,TRBJ1-5,TGTGCCAGCAGTTACGGGGGCGCGAGCAATCAGCCCCAGCATTTT,CASSYGGASNQPQHF
NA,TRBV2,TRBD1,TRBJ1-2,TGTGCCAGCAGTGAGGCAGGGGGCGACTATGGCTACACCTTC,CASSEAGGDYGYTF
NA,TRBV7-8,NA,TRBJ1-1,TGTGCCAGCAGCCCCAGGGGCAGCCTAATGAACACTGAAGCTTTCTTT,CASSPRGSLMNTEAFF
NA,TRBV2,TRBD1,TRBJ1-6,TGTGCCAGCAGTTACAGGGGTCGTAATTCACCCCTCCACTTT,CASSYRGRNSPLHF
NA,TRBV5-1,NA,TRBJ2-7,TGCGCCAGCACCTCCTCGACAGGACCGGGCGAGCAGTACTTC,CASTSSTGPGEQYF
once,TRBV12-3/TRBV12-4,NA,TRBJ2-5,TGTGCCAGCAGTAGACACTTACAAGAGACCCAGTACTTC,CASSRHLQETQYF
NA,TRBV10-3,TRBD1,TRBJ2-3,TGTGCCATCAGTGAGTCATCTCAGGGGGCGAGGTCAGATACGCAGTATTTT,CAISESSQGARSDTQYF
NA,TRBV29-1,NA,TRBJ2-1,TGCAGCGTTGAAGGAAGTGGACAGCTCTCCTACAATGAGCAGTTCTTC,CSVEGSGQLSYNEQFF
NA,TRBV10-3,NA,TRBJ1-4,TGTGCCATCAGTCCCTCGGGGGCAACTAATGAAAAACTGTTTTTT,CAISPSGATNEKLFF
NA,TRBV6-2/TRBV6-3,TRBD1,TRBJ2-3,TGTGCCAGCAGTGATGAGGGGGCCTCGGATACGCAGTATTTT,CASSDEGASDTQYF
NA,TRBV9,TRBD1,TRBJ1-3,TGTGCCAGCAGCGATGGACAGGGGGCGAGAAACACCATATATTTT,CASSDGQGARNTIYF
once,TRBV29-1,NA,TRBJ1-2,TGCAGCGTTGAAGATTTAGGGGGCTATGGCTACACCTTC,CSVEDLGGYGYTF
NA,TRBV30,NA,TRBJ2-7,TGTGCCTGGAGACCGACAGGATATCGAGGTTGGCAGTACTTC,CAWRPTGYRGWQYF
NA,TRBV6-2/TRBV6-3,NA,TRBJ2-1,TGTGCCAGCAGTAGCACCTACAATGAGCAGTTCTTC,CASSSTYNEQFF
NA,TRBV9,TRBD2,TRBJ2-2,TGTGCCAGCAGCCTTGGGACTAGCGGATACACCGGGGAGCTGTTTTTT,CASSLGTSGYTGELFF
NA,TRBV6-4,TRBD2,TRBJ2-1,TGTGCCAGCAGGAGGACTAGGAGCTCCTACAATGAGCAGTTCTTC,CASRRTRSSYNEQFF
NA,TRBV12-3/TRBV12-4,NA,TRBJ1-2,TGTGCCAGCAGTTTTGGCGGGATTGGATACACCTTC,CASSFGGIGYTF
NA,TRBV29-1,TRBD1,TRBJ2-2,TGCAGCGTTGGGACAGGGGATTACGCCGGGGAGCTGTTTTTT,CSVGTGDYAGELFF
NA,TRBV12-3/TRBV12-4,NA,TRBJ2-5,TGTGCCACCAAGGGGGAGACCCAGTACTTC,CATKGETQYF
few,TRBV19,NA,TRBJ1-6,TGTGCCACCAGGGGTATAGGGTATAATTCACCCCTCCACTTT,CATRGIGYNSPLHF
NA,TRBV19,TRBD1,TRBJ1-5,TGTGCCAGTAGAACTTACAGGGGTGATCAGCCCCAGCATTTT,CASRTYRGDQPQHF
NA,TRBV2,NA,TRBJ1-5,TGTGCCAGCAGTGAGGGGCAGATTAATCAGCCCCAGCATTTT,CASSEGQINQPQHF
once,TRBV7-2,NA,TRBJ2-3,TGTGCCAGCAGCTTAGAATGGAGCGCAGATACGCAGTATTTT,CASSLEWSADTQYF
NA,TRBV28,TRBD2,TRBJ2-7,TGTGCCAGCAGTTTTCTTGCTAGCGGGAATGGAGGTTTCTACGAGCAGTACTTC,CASSFLASGNGGFYEQYF
once,TRBV10-2,TRBD1,TRBJ1-5,TGCGCCAGCAGTGAGGCCACAGGGGGCGCTGGGAAGCCCCAGCATTTT,CASSEATGGAGKPQHF
NA,TRBV11-2,TRBD2,TRBJ2-1,TGTGCCAGCAGCTTGCGAATAGCGGGACCTATCAATGAGCAGTTCTTC,CASSLRIAGPINEQFF
NA,TRBV18,NA,TRBJ2-1,TGTGCCAGCTCACCACGGCAGGGTAGCTCCTACAATGAGCAGTTCTTC,CASSPRQGSSYNEQFF
NA,TRBV29-1,TRBD2,TRBJ2-1,TGCAGCGTTCGACGGGATAGCGGGACCCATGAGCAGTTCTTC,CSVRRDSGTHEQFF
NA,TRBV5-1,TRBD2,TRBJ2-2,TGCGCCAGCGTGCGGGAGGGCACCGGGGAGCTGTTTTTT,CASVREGTGELFF
NA,TRBV6-6,NA,TRBJ1-6,TGTGCCAGCAGTTACGAGACGGAGTTCTATAATTCACCCCTCCACTTT,CASSYETEFYNSPLHF
once,TRBV19,TRBD2,TRBJ2-1,TGTGCCAGTAGTATGGGCGGGAGGGCCTACAATGAGCAGTTCTTC,CASSMGGRAYNEQFF
NA,TRBV9,NA,TRBJ2-5,TGTGCCAGCAGCGTAGGGTTACATCAAGAGACCCAGTACTTC,CASSVGLHQETQYF
NA,TRBV30,TRBD1,TRBJ2-7,TGTGCCTGGAGTGCAGGGACAGGGGCGTACGAGCAGTACTTC,CAWSAGTGAYEQYF
NA,TRBV28,TRBD1,TRBJ2-2,TGTGCCAGCGGTGGACAGGTTACGTCCGGGGAGCTGTTTTTT,CASGGQVTSGELFF
NA,TRBV30,NA,TRBJ1-1,TGTGCCTGGAGTGGGACAGTCACTGAAGCTTTCTTT,CAWSGTVTEAFF
NA,TRBV4-1,NA,TRBJ2-4,TGCGCCAGCAGCCAACTCCAGGGGACCAAAAACATTCAGTACTTC,CASSQLQGTKNIQYF
once,TRBV5-1,NA,TRBJ1-6,TGCGCCAGCAGTTATAACGGGGAGACAGGCCCAAATTCACCCCTCCACTTT,CASSYNGETGPNSPLHF
NA,TRBV7-2,TRBD1,TRBJ1-3,TGTGCCAGCAGCGTTACGGGACAGCTCTTCTCTGGAAACACCATATATTTT,CASSVTGQLFSGNTIYF